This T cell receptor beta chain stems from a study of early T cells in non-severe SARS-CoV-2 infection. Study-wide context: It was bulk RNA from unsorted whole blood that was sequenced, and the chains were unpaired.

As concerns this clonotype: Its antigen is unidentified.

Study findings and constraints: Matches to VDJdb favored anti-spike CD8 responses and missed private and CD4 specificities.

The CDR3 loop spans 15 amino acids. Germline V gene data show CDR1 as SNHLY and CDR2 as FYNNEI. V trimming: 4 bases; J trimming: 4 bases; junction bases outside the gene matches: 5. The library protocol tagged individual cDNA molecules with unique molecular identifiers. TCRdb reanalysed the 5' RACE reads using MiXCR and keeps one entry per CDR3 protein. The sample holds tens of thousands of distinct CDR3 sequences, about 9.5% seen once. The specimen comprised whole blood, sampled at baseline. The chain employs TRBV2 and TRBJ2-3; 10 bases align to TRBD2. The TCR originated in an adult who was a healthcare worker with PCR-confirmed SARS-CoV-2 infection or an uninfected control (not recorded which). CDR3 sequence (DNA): TGTGCCAGCAGTGTACCAGCGGGGGGGCCAGATACGCAGTATTTT. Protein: CASSVPAGGPDTQYF.